This entry concerns a single T cell receptor beta chain. The V and J ends lost 3 bases and 0 bases respectively, with 9 bases between them. The CDR3 runs to 15 residues. Germline V gives CDR1 LNHDA, CDR2 SQIVND (reference sequence). Study processing details: Amplification of reference gene primers provided the estimated nucleated cell counts. The protocol was immunoSEQ multiplex PCR, while the TCRdb copy is restricted to in-frame clones and leaves out a portion. Clonal size and the V and J genes are those of that table, whereas D and trimming came from the DNA. The sample lists about 59,000 clones; around 70% were seen once. The record originates from a study of blood T cell repertoires in COVID-19. Study summary: Both acute and convalescent COVID-19 samples were obtained from the United States, Italy and Spain. Nucleic acid was either cDNA or gDNA, and it came from T cells, B-cell-depleted T cells, or PBMCs.

The source material was peripheral blood. The rearrangement links TRBV19 to TRBJ2-1, with D hard to call. The TCR was taken from a woman aged 70 to 79 with acute or convalescent COVID-19. As DNA, the CDR3 is TGTGCCAGTAGTATCCGCGCGGTCTCCTACAATGAGCAGTTCTTC. Translated: CASSIRAVSYNEQFF.